These 27 T cell receptor beta chains originate from one sample sequenced in a study of T cell repertoires in cytomegalovirus infection. Each CDR3 protein is one row after TCRdb ran MiXCR on the reads. The table has approximately 700,000 distinct CDR3 sequences, approximately 40% seen once. The material sequenced was PBMCs. The receptor source for this set is a human donor in good health (CMV status not recorded). Some clones in this sample may be carry-over from other donors' samples.

The chain recombines TRBV10-3 with TRBJ2-5, with D perhaps being TRBD1 or TRBD2 (5 bases each). This CDR3 region has 16 residues. Germline loops: CDR1 ENHRY, CDR2 SYGVKD. The ends were cut back, 2 bases at V and 4 bases at J, with 17 bases in the middle. The chain's CDR3 is CAISEPRAGTGETQYF. The DNA for the CDR3 is TGTGCCATCAGTGAGCCCAGGGCAGGGACGGGAGAGACCCAGTACTTC.

This clonotype was seen a few times. The V call is TRBV28, the J call TRBJ1-1; the D gene is possibly TRBD1 (5 bases). Germline V gene data show CDR1 as MDHEN and CDR2 as SYDVKM. This CDR3 contains 16 residues. Deletions cut 7 bases from V and 0 bases from J, with 18 bases between. CDR3 DNA: TGTGCCAGCACTTACACCATGGGGGGGATGAACACTGAAGCTTTCTTT. Translated: CASTYTMGGMNTEAFF.

About this clonotype itself: The CDR3 does not close with the conserved phenylalanine or tryptophan, likely indicating a read error. The DNA is omitted, as the CDR3 cannot be located on it reliably, and the CDR3 follows TCRdb's listing. The chain couples TRBV20-1 to TRBJ2-1. Inclusive of both ends, the CDR3 amounts to 13 amino acids. Germline-derived CDR1 and CDR2 are DFQATT and SNEGSKA (reference sequence). The CDR3 here is CSAREKDYNEQLL.

This chain links TRBV18 with TRBJ1-5; TRBD1 might be the D (5 bases). In germline, CDR1 is KGHSH, CDR2 LQKENI. This CDR3 comprises 17 residues. Trimming took off 2 bases at V and 4 bases at J, with 18 bases between the two ends. DNA of the CDR3: TGTGCCAGCTCACCAAACCTGCCCACGGGGGGGAATCAGCCCCAGCATTTT. Encoded protein: CASSPNLPTGGNQPQHF.

This clonotype was seen more than once but under ten times. The chain links TRBV7-9 to TRBJ1-5, with D possibly matching TRBD1 (5 bases). This CDR3 region has 13 residues. CDR1 and CDR2 from the germline V gene are SEHNR and FQNEAQ (reference sequence). Trimming shortened V by 1 base and J by 9 bases, and 10 bases separated the two germline ends. Here the CDR3 DNA reads TGTGCCAGCAGCTTAGGGGACGTGCGGCCCCAGCATTTT. Translation: CASSLGDVRPQHF. Looking up the rest from reference TRBV7-9 and TRBJ1-5 gives the full variable domain: DTGVSQNPRHKITKRGQNVTFRCDPISEHNRLYWYRQTLGQGPEFLTYFQNEAQLEKSRLLSDRFSAERPKGSFSTLEIQRTEQGDSAMYLCASSLGDVRPQHFGDGTRLSIL.

This chain links TRBV11-1 with TRBJ2-7; no definite D call. V lost 3 bases to trimming and J lost 1 base, with 7 bases between them. Germline CDR1 reads SGHAT; CDR2 reads FQDESV (reference sequence). This CDR3 is 13 amino acids long. Written as DNA, the CDR3 is TGTGCCAGCAGCTTCATGAGATCCTACGAGCAGTACTTC. As protein: CASSFMRSYEQYF. The whole variable domain, filled in from reference TRBV11-1 and TRBJ2-7, reads EAEVAQSPRYKITEKSQAVAFWCDPISGHATLYWYRQILGQGPELLVQFQDESVVDDSQLPKDRFSAERLKGVDSTLKIQPAELGDSAMYLCASSFMRSYEQYFGPGTRLTVT.

The CDR3 DNA reads as TGTGCCAGCTCACCGGGTTCCGGGACGTGGGCCACTGAAGCTTTCTTT. This encodes CASSPGSGTWATEAFF. This chain joins TRBV18 and TRBJ1-1; a possible D gene is TRBD1 (5 bases). The CDR3 has 16 amino acids. Trimming removed 3 bases from V and 4 bases from J, with 18 bases in between. Germline V gene lookup returns CDR1 KGHSH and CDR2 LQKENI.

V usage is TRBV7-9 and J usage is TRBJ1-5, with D possibly matching TRBD1 (5 bases). Per the germline V gene, CDR1 is SEHNR and CDR2 is FQNEAQ (reference sequence). V was cut by 1 base and J by 9 bases, with 25 bases left in between. The CDR3 runs to 18 residues. CDR3 sequence reads: CASSLVAGFSAVPSPQHF. DNA of the CDR3: TGTGCCAGCAGCTTAGTGGCAGGGTTCAGCGCCGTTCCATCGCCCCAGCATTTT. Full variable domain (remainder filled in from reference TRBV7-9 and TRBJ1-5): DTGVSQNPRHKITKRGQNVTFRCDPISEHNRLYWYRQTLGQGPEFLTYFQNEAQLEKSRLLSDRFSAERPKGSFSTLEIQRTEQGDSAMYLCASSLVAGFSAVPSPQHFGDGTRLSIL.

In this sample, this clonotype turned up a few times. This sequence joins TRBV25-1 and TRBJ2-2, with D possibly being TRBD1 or TRBD2 (5 bases each). V dropped 0 bases and J dropped 3 bases, with 20 bases sitting between them. Per the germline V gene, CDR1 is MGHDK and CDR2 is SYGVNS. This CDR3 has 19 amino acids. The CDR3 bases are TGTGCCAGCAGTGAATATCCGCCGGGGCAGCTTGGTGACACCGGGGAGCTGTTTTTT. Encoded protein: CASSEYPPGQLGDTGELFF.

This clonotype was observed many times. The CDR3 reads CASSSTGRTDTEAFF. CDR3 sequence (DNA): TGTGCCAGCAGCTCCACTGGGAGGACCGACACTGAAGCTTTCTTT. The V and J genes are TRBV7-8 and TRBJ1-1, with no clear D. The CDR3 contains 15 residues. V lost 4 bases and J lost 3, with 15 bases in between. The germline CDR1 and CDR2 sequences are SGHVS and FQNEAQ.

The chain joins TRBV7-6 to TRBJ1-4; D is possibly TRBD1 (5 bases). With 0 bases removed from V and 4 bases from J, the gap between germline ends came to 9 bases. Germline V lookup: CDR1 SGHVS, CDR2 FNYEAQ. The CDR3 runs 15 residues. CDR3 nucleotides: TGTGCCAGCAGCTTAGCCACGACAGATAATGAAAAACTGTTTTTT. Its protein is CASSLATTDNEKLFF.

The chain recombines TRBV19 with TRBJ1-5, with a tentative D call TRBD1 (5 bases). This CDR3 comprises 15 residues. The ends were cut back, 2 bases at V and 4 bases at J, with 12 bases in the middle. Germline values: CDR1 LNHDA, CDR2 SQIVND (reference sequence). CDR3 amino acids: CASSIPRQSNQPQHF. The CDR3 nucleotides are TGTGCCAGTAGTATACCAAGACAGAGTAATCAGCCCCAGCATTTT.

This chain links TRBV27 with TRBJ1-2, with a possible D match to TRBD1 (5 bases). The CDR3 extends over 12 amino acids. V lost 6 bases to trimming and J lost 8 bases, with 13 bases between them. Germline CDR1 reads MNHEY; CDR2 reads SMNVEV (reference sequence). CDR3 loop: CASRQGGHGYTF. The DNA of the CDR3 is TGTGCCAGCAGGCAGGGAGGACACGGCTACACCTTC.

This clonotype came up many times. The V gene is TRBV7-8, the J gene TRBJ1-2; TRBD1 aligns across 7 bases. Germline V gene data show CDR1 as SGHVS and CDR2 as FQNEAQ. Unmatched junction bases numbered 3, after V lost 1 base and J lost 4 bases. CDR3 length: 14 residues. In DNA form, the CDR3 reads TGTGCCAGCAGCTTAGAGAGGGGGCCCTATGGCTACACCTTC. Its protein is CASSLERGPYGYTF.

The chain carries TRBV7-3 and TRBJ2-1, with 10 bases lining up with TRBD2. CDR1 is SGHTA and CDR2 is FQGTGA in the germline V gene. Trimming took 5 bases from V and 0 from J; bases not matched to a gene: 7. This CDR3 has 17 amino acids. The CDR3 DNA reads as TGTGCCAGCAGCCCCCGTCGGACTAGCGGCTCCTACAATGAGCAGTTCTTC. Translated, it gives CASSPRRTSGSYNEQFF.

This chain uses TRBV28 with TRBJ2-1; no firm D call. Germline CDR1 reads MDHEN; CDR2 reads SYDVKM. The CDR3 consists of 13 residues. V lost 5 bases and J 8 bases, leaving 13 bases between the germline ends. The CDR3 coding sequence is TGTGCCAGCAGTGATACGTCACGGCATGAGCAGTTCTTC. As protein: CASSDTSRHEQFF.

This clonotype occurred many times. The gene calls are TRBV7-8 and TRBJ1-1; D possibly corresponds to TRBD1 (5 bases). Germline loops: CDR1 SGHVS, CDR2 FQNEAQ. V lost 2 bases, J lost 1 base, and 14 bases lay in between. The length of the CDR3 is 16 residues. CDR3 sequence (DNA): TGTGCCAGCAGCTTATGGCAGGGAGGGTGGAACACTGAAGCTTTCTTT. It encodes CASSLWQGGWNTEAFF.

This clonotype appeared a few times. The V gene is TRBV7-9, the J gene TRBJ2-5; D is unclear. The CDR3 runs to 13 residues. Trimming left V 0 bases short and J 13 bases short, with 15 bases between. Germline V gene sequence: CDR1 SEHNR, CDR2 FQNEAQ (reference sequence). The CDR3 bases are TGTGCCAGCAGCTTAGCGCATGGTGGCGGTGTGTACTTC. This encodes CASSLAHGGGVYF.

At least ten counts were recorded for this clonotype. The chain is built from TRBV11-2 and TRBJ2-1, with 8 bases lining up with TRBD2. The CDR3 consists of 14 residues. Germline V gives CDR1 SGHAT, CDR2 FQNNGV. Trimming cost V 5 bases and J 7 bases; bases outside gene matches: 7. The CDR3 nucleotides are TGTGCCAGCAGCGAAGGGACTAGTTTTAATGAGCAGTTCTTC. It codes for CASSEGTSFNEQFF.

Details on this clonotype: One end of the junction fails to match germline, which may point to a read error. The chain couples TRBV11-2 to TRBJ2-5; D may correspond to TRBD1 or TRBD2 (5 bases each). This CDR3 comprises 16 residues. Germline values: CDR1 SGHAT, CDR2 FQNNGV. The CDR3 nucleotides are TGTGCCAGCAGCACGACGGTCACAGGAGGAGAAGAGAACCAGTACTTC. It specifies CASSTTVTGGEENQYF. Combining the CDR3 with reference TRBV11-2 and TRBJ2-5 gives the whole variable domain EAGVAQSPRYKIIEKRQSVAFWCNPISGHATLYWYQQILGQGPKLLIQFQNNGVVDDSQLPKDRFSAERLKGVDSTLKIQPAKLEDSAVYLCASSTTVTGGEENQYFGPGTRLLVL.

In this sample, this clonotype turned up many times. J is TRBJ1-3 and V is TRBV2, with D uncertain. V was clipped by 9 bases and J by 0 bases, with 9 bases between them. This CDR3 comprises 13 residues. The germline V gene has CDR1 SNHLY and CDR2 FYNNEI. The CDR3 DNA sequence: TGTGCCAGTTCCGAGGTCTCTGGAAACACCATATATTTT. It translates to CASSEVSGNTIYF.

This clonotype was seen only a few times. This rearrangement joins TRBV12-3 or TRBV12-4 to TRBJ2-5, with D possibly matching TRBD1 (6 bases). The V end lost 3 bases, the J end lost 5 bases, and 25 bases lay between the germline ends. The length of the CDR3 is 18 residues. CDR3 protein: CASSFGGTGPSERETQYF. The CDR3 coding sequence is TGTGCCAGCAGTTTCGGTGGCACAGGGCCCTCGGAACGGGAGACCCAGTACTTC.

The gene calls are TRBV7-2 and TRBJ2-1; no reliable D call. Trimming removed 6 bases from V and 2 bases from J, with 8 bases in between. Germline loops: CDR1 SGHTA, CDR2 FQGNSA. This CDR3 contains 13 residues. In nucleotides, the CDR3 is TGTGCCAGCAGATCCCGAGCCTACAATGAGCAGTTCTTC. Protein sequence: CASRSRAYNEQFF.

The CDR3 nucleotides are TGTGCCAGCAGCTCCCCGCGACTAGCGGGGGAAGTTGAGCAGTTCTTC. Its translation is CASSSPRLAGEVEQFF. The chain couples TRBV11-2 to TRBJ2-1; 12 bases line up with TRBD2. Trimming took 4 bases from V and 9 from J; bases not matched to a gene: 10. The CDR3 is 16 residues long. The V gene's germline CDR1 is SGHAT and CDR2 FQNNGV.

This clonotype was seen a handful of times. The chain combines TRBV28 with TRBJ1-3; possible D gene TRBD1, 5 bases. Per germline, CDR1 MDHEN and CDR2 SYDVKM. The CDR3 has 18 residues. Deletions cut 5 bases from V and 2 bases from J, with 22 bases between. The CDR3, as DNA: TGTGCCAGCAGTAGAGACGCACCGGGACCTCCGACTGGAAACACCATATATTTT. This codes for CASSRDAPGPPTGNTIYF.

This clonotype was seen a single time. CDR3 sequence reads: CASSQEVRGNIQPQHF. The CDR3, as DNA: TGTGCCAGCAGCCAAGAGGTACGAGGGAATATTCAGCCCCAGCATTTT. The rearrangement links TRBV4-2 to TRBJ1-5; D gene uncertain. Deletions cut 0 bases from V and 6 bases from J, with 15 bases between. This CDR3 region has 16 residues. Germline-derived CDR1 and CDR2 are LGHNA and YNFKEQ.

The V call is TRBV5-1, the J call TRBJ1-2; D not resolved. V was trimmed by 0 bases and J by 1 base, leaving 10 bases between them. The germline gives CDR1 SGHRS, CDR2 YFSETQ. This CDR3 is built from 15 residues. The CDR3 region is CASSLAGLFNYGYTF. In nucleotides, the CDR3 is TGCGCCAGCAGCTTGGCTGGACTCTTTAACTATGGCTACACCTTC.